This entry concerns a single TCR beta chain. The sample originates from a study of blood T cell repertoires in COVID-19. About the study: Specimens from acute and convalescent COVID-19 originated in the United States, Italy and Spain. T cells, B-cell-depleted T cells, or PBMCs provided the cDNA or gDNA that served as material.

In the authors' methods: Cell counts per sample came from amplifying reference gene primers. The data were produced by immunoSEQ multiplex PCR, yet TCRdb's version contains in-frame clones alone and is incomplete. V and J calls and clone size follow that table, whereas D and trimming were derived from the DNA. The sample consists of roughly 41,000 clones, approximately 82% of them appearing once. CDR1 is MDHEN and CDR2 is SYDVKM in the germline V gene. The CDR3 length is 15 residues. The germline V and J ends were trimmed by 0 bases and 8 bases, with 13 bases remaining between them. This receptor was taken from a woman at least 80 years old with acute or convalescent COVID-19. J is TRBJ1-4 and V is TRBV28; D unclear. The sequenced sample was peripheral blood. The CDR3 spells CASSLWRNVGEKLFF. CDR3 nucleotides: TGTGCCAGCAGTTTATGGCGCAACGTCGGGGAAAAACTGTTTTTT.